One and the same sample provided the 10 T cell receptor beta chains below, sequenced in a study of a mutant IDH1 vaccine in newly diagnosed glioma. Antigens of these TCRs are unknown. Using immunoSEQ multiplex PCR, the repertoire was profiled, and TCRdb retains in-frame clones only, with some absent. The table lists roughly 40,000 clones, under 95% of them singletons, with approximately 4.1% in the top ten. Time point denoted: week 23, last vaccination. With topical imiquimod, each dose of the vaccine consisted of 300 ug of mutant IDH1 20-mer peptide. The sample was PBMCs, taken from a glioma patient whose treatment included an IDH1 peptide vaccine. These receptors were obtained from a man aged 45-65 years with glioma.

The chain recombines TRBV5-1 with TRBJ1-2; D uncertain. Trimming took 1 base from V and 8 from J, leaving 15 bases between them. There are 14 residues in the CDR3. Per the germline V gene, CDR1 is SGHRS and CDR2 is YFSETQ. CDR3 residues: CASSLNPYRGGYTF. In nucleotides, the CDR3 is TGCGCCAGCAGCTTGAACCCCTACCGAGGAGGCTACACCTTC.

V gene TRBV5-1 combines with J gene TRBJ1-1; D is uncertain. The CDR3 contains 13 residues. The V and J ends lost 0 bases and 3 bases respectively, with 6 bases between them. Germline CDR1 SGHRS, CDR2 YFSETQ. The DNA of the CDR3 is TGCGCCAGCAGCTTGGCCCAGCACACTGAAGCTTTCTTT. Translation gives CASSLAQHTEAFF. The variable domain in full, completed from reference TRBV5-1 and TRBJ1-1, reads KAGVTQTPRYLIKTRGQQVTLSCSPISGHRSVSWYQQTPGQGLQFLFEYFSETQRNKGNFPGRFSGRQFSNSRSEMNVSTLELGDSALYLCASSLAQHTEAFFGQGTRLTVV.

The V call is TRBV19, the J call TRBJ1-1; 10 nucleotides agree with TRBD1. Losses at the gene ends were 6 bases for V and 3 bases for J; bases not matched to a gene: 7. The V gene's germline CDR1 is LNHDA and CDR2 SQIVND (reference sequence). CDR3 length equals 15 residues. CDR3 coding DNA: TGTGCCAGTAGAGGGACAGGGGTCCCATACACTGAAGCTTTCTTT. Translating gives CASRGTGVPYTEAFF.

V and J are TRBV5-6 and TRBJ2-5; 8 nucleotides agree with TRBD1. Germline loops: CDR1 SGHDT, CDR2 YYEEEE. The CDR3 sequence is 16 residues long. V lost 0 bases to trimming and J lost 7 bases; unmatched junction nucleotides: 11. CDR3 DNA: TGTGCCAGCAGCTTGGCCCGGACAGGGAATGTTGGGACCCAGTACTTC. Its protein is CASSLARTGNVGTQYF.

This rearrangement joins TRBV6-1 to TRBJ2-5; 10 bases fit TRBD2. The CDR3 loop spans 18 amino acids. Germline assignment: CDR1 MNHNS and CDR2 SASEGT. V gave up 1 base and J gave up 5 bases; unmatched junction bases: 13. CDR3: CASSEVASGGINAETQYF. The CDR3 region has the DNA TGTGCCAGCAGTGAAGTGGCTAGCGGGGGTATCAATGCGGAGACCCAGTACTTC.

The chain joins TRBV5-1 to TRBJ1-4, with 11 bases aligning to TRBD1. Germline V lookup: CDR1 SGHRS, CDR2 YFSETQ. The J segment lost 1 base and the V segment lost 4 bases, leaving 3 bases of the junction unmatched. The CDR3 loop spans 16 amino acids. CDR3 loop: CASSRGTGGTNEKLFF. The CDR3 DNA reads TGCGCCAGCAGCCGCGGGACAGGGGGAACTAATGAAAAACTGTTTTTT.

The chain employs TRBV5-1 and TRBJ2-3; 9 nucleotides align to TRBD1. Germline CDR1 reads SGHRS; CDR2 reads YFSETQ. The J segment lost 3 bases and the V segment lost 4 bases, leaving 6 bases of the junction unmatched. The CDR3 is made up of 15 amino acids. The CDR3, as DNA: TGCGCCAGCAGCGGGACAGGGTTTCATACAGATACGCAGTATTTT. Residues: CASSGTGFHTDTQYF.

The V and J genes are TRBV5-4 and TRBJ2-5; 12 bases agree with TRBD2. Germline loops: CDR1 SGHNT, CDR2 YYREEE (reference sequence). This CDR3 is built from 15 residues. J gave up 5 bases and V 4 bases, and 6 bases lay outside the gene matches. In nucleotides, the CDR3 is TGTGCCAGCAGCGCCGGACTAGCGGGAAGGGAGACCCAGTACTTC. It encodes CASSAGLAGRETQYF.

On this clone: One end of the junction fails to match germline, which may point to a read error. The V gene is TRBV2, the J gene TRBJ2-7, with 9 nucleotides matching TRBD2. Per the germline V gene, CDR1 is SNHLY and CDR2 is FYNNEI. The CDR3 runs to 13 residues. The CDR3 sequence is CASSSGDSHEQYF. The CDR3 nucleotides are TGTGCCAGCTCTAGCGGGGACTCCCACGAGCAGTACTTC.

V is TRBV5-6 and J is TRBJ2-7, with D hard to call. Deletions cut 2 bases from V and 2 bases from J, with 8 bases between. The length of the CDR3 is 13 residues. Germline lookup yields CDR1 SGHDT and CDR2 YYEEEE. CDR3 nucleotide sequence: TGTGCCAGCAGCTTCGGGTCCCCCTACGAGCAGTACTTC. Its translation is CASSFGSPYEQYF.